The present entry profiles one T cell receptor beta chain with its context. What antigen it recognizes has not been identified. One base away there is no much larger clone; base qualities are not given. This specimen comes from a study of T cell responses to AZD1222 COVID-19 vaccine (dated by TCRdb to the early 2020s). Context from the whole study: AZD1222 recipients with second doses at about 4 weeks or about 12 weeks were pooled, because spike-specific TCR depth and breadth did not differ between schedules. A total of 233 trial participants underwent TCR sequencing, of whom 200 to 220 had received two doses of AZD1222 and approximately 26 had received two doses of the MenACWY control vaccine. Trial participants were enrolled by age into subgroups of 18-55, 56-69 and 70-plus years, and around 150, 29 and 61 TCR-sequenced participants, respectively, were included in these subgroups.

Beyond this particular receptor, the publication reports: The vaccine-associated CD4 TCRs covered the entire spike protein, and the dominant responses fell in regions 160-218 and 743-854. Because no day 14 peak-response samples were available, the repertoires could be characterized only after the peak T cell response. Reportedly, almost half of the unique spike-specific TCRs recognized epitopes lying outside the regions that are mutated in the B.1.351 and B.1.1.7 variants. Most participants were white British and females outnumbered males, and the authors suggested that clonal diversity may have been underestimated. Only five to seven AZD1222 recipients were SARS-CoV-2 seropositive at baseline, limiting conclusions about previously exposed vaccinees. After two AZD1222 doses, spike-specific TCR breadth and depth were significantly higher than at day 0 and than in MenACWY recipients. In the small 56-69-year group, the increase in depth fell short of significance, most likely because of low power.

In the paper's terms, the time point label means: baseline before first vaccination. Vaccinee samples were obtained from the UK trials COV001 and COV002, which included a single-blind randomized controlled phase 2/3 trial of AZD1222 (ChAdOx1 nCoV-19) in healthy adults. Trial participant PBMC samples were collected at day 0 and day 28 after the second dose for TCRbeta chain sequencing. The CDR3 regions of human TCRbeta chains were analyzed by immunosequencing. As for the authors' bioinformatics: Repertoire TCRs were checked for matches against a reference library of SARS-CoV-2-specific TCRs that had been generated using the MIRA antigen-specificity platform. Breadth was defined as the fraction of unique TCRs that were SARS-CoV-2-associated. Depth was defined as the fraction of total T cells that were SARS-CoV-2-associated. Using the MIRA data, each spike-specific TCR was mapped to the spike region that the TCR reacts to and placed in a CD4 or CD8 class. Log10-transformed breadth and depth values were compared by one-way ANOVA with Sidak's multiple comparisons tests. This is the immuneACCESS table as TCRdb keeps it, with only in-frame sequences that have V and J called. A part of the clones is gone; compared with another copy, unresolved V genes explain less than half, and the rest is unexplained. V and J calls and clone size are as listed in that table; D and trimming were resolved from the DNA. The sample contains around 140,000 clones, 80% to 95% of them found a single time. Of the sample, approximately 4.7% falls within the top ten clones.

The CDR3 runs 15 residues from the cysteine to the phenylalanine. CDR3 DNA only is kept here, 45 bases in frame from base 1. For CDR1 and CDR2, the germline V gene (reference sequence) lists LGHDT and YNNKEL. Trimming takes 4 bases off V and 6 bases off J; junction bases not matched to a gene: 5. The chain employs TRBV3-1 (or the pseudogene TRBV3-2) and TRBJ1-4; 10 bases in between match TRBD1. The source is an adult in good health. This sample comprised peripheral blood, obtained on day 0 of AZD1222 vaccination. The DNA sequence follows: TGTGCCAGCAGCCTAGAGACAGGGGGCTATGAAAAACTGTTTTTT. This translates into CASSLETGGYEKLFF.